The 21 T cell receptor beta chains in this list originate from one sample, sequenced in a study of cytotoxic CD8 clonotypes in ibrutinib-treated CLL. The data were produced by immunoSEQ multiplex PCR, yet TCRdb's version contains in-frame clones alone and is incomplete. The sample has just under 70,000 clones, about 63% seen once. Material: PBMCs, obtained after 12 months of ibrutinib treatment. These receptors all come from a human donor with chronic lymphocytic leukemia.

V is TRBV28 and J is TRBJ2-3; D might be TRBD2 (7 bases). The CDR3 spans 14 residues. CDR1 is MDHEN and CDR2 is SYDVKM in the germline V gene. Trimming removed 7 bases at V and 4 bases at J, with 15 bases between. For the CDR3, the DNA is TGTGCCAGCACGGGCCGGGGGGCCGCAGATACGCAGTATTTT. It is translated as CASTGRGAADTQYF. The full variable domain, in which reference TRBV28 and TRBJ2-3 provide the parts outside the CDR3, is DVKVTQSSRYLVKRTGEKVFLECVQDMDHENMFWYRQDPGLGLRLIYFSYDVKMKEKGDIPEGYSVSREKKERFSLILESASTNQTSMYLCASTGRGAADTQYFGPGTRLTVL.

This clone was seen just once. The genes are TRBV7-6 and TRBJ2-5; a possible D gene is TRBD1 (6 bases). V was shortened by 4 bases and J by 1 base, with 13 bases between the two germline ends. Germline CDR1 is SGHVS and CDR2 is FNYEAQ. The CDR3 loop spans 15 amino acids. The CDR3 coding sequence is TGTGCCAGCAGCTACAATACAGGGCCCCAAGAGACCCAGTACTTC. It codes for CASSYNTGPQETQYF.

The J gene is TRBJ1-2, the V gene TRBV4-1; D is possibly TRBD1 (5 bases). The V end was cut by 1 base, the J end by 0 bases, with 12 bases between. CDR3 length: 16 residues. Germline V gene sequence: CDR1 MGHRA, CDR2 YSYEKL. The chain's CDR3 is CASSQGDRGANYGYTF. The CDR3 DNA follows: TGCGCCAGCAGCCAAGGGGACCGGGGTGCTAACTATGGCTACACCTTC.

The V gene is TRBV18, the J gene TRBJ2-5, with 9 bases that match TRBD2. The J segment lost 2 bases and the V segment lost 2 bases, leaving 6 bases of the junction unmatched. The length of the CDR3 is 16 residues. The V gene's germline CDR1 is KGHSH and CDR2 LQKENI. The CDR3 is CASSPIGLAGQETQYF. DNA for the CDR3: TGTGCCAGCTCACCAATCGGGCTAGCGGGACAAGAGACCCAGTACTTC.

J is TRBJ2-7 and V is TRBV6-6, with 10 positions matching TRBD1. The CDR3 totals 14 residues. Germline assignment: CDR1 MNHNY and CDR2 SVGAGI (reference sequence). J was trimmed by 2 bases and V by 5 bases; bases with no gene match: 3. CDR3 amino acids: CASSLGTGAYEQYF. Here the CDR3 DNA reads TGTGCCAGCAGTCTTGGGACAGGGGCCTACGAGCAGTACTTC.

This clone was counted between two and nine times. In DNA, the CDR3 is TGTGCCAGCAGCTTAGGACGTACAAACACCATATATTTT. Its protein is CASSLGRTNTIYF. V is TRBV11-2 and J is TRBJ1-3; D is undetermined. The V end lost 1 base, the J end lost 6 bases, and 7 bases lay between the germline ends. The CDR3 sequence is 13 residues long. The germline CDR1 and CDR2 sequences are SGHAT and FQNNGV.

Within the sample, this clone is medium-sized (0.01 to 0.1%). The chain has TRBV14 and TRBJ2-4; D is unclear. The CDR3 totals 16 residues. Trimming shortened V by 0 bases and J by 0 bases, and 9 bases separated the two germline ends. Germline CDR1 and CDR2: SGHDN and FVKESK. CDR3 sequence reads: CASSQDRQLAKNIQYF. Written as DNA, the CDR3 is TGTGCCAGCAGCCAAGATCGGCAATTAGCCAAAAACATTCAGTACTTC. The whole variable domain, remainder taken from reference TRBV14 and TRBJ2-4, is EAGVTQFPSHSVIEKGQTVTLRCDPISGHDNLYWYRRVMGKEIKFLLHFVKESKQDESGMPNNRFLAERTGGTYSTLKVQPAELEDSGVYFCASSQDRQLAKNIQYFGAGTRLSVL.

V is TRBV10-3 and J is TRBJ1-1; D is possibly TRBD1 (6 bases). CDR1 and CDR2 from the germline V gene are ENHRY and SYGVKD. The CDR3 consists of 14 residues. The V end was cut by 8 bases, the J end by 1 base, with 14 bases between. This CDR3 is CAIASGGGNTEAFF. The CDR3 nucleotides are TGTGCCATCGCCTCGGGAGGGGGGAACACTGAAGCTTTCTTT.

V gene TRBV7-2 combines with J gene TRBJ1-1, with D hard to call. The V end was cut by 5 bases, the J end by 3 bases, with 13 bases between. CDR3 size: 14 residues. Germline values: CDR1 SGHTA, CDR2 FQGNSA. The CDR3 sequence is CASSPARADTEAFF. CDR3 DNA: TGTGCCAGCAGCCCGGCGAGGGCAGACACTGAAGCTTTCTTT.

The CDR3, as DNA: TGTGCCATCAGTGAGTTCGGGCAGTTCTATGGCTACACCTTC. Its protein is CAISEFGQFYGYTF. J is TRBJ1-2 and V is TRBV10-3; unclear D gene. Trimming took 1 base from V and 4 from J, leaving 10 bases between them. The germline gives CDR1 ENHRY, CDR2 SYGVKD. This CDR3 is 14 amino acids long.

To note about this clone: This specimen includes other DNA sequences encoding the same CDR3. The chain employs TRBV7-2 and TRBJ1-2; D is uncertain. This CDR3 spans 12 amino acids. CDR1 and CDR2 (germline): SGHTA, FQGNSA. V was shortened by 5 bases and J by 8 bases, with 12 bases between the two germline ends. As DNA, the CDR3 is TGTGCCAGCAGCCCGGTCGGCGAGGGCTACACCTTC. Residues: CASSPVGEGYTF.

The chain joins TRBV6-5 to TRBJ2-2; TRBD1 agrees at 8 bases. The CDR3 covers 14 residues. V shed 7 bases, J shed 4 bases, and the junction held 5 bases outside the gene matches. From germline, CDR1 is MNHEY and CDR2 SVGAGI. The CDR3 region is CASMQGAPTGELFF. In nucleotides, the CDR3 is TGTGCCAGCATGCAGGGGGCCCCCACCGGGGAGCTGTTTTTT.

This clone was counted a single time. One junction end does not reproduce the germline sequence, and a read error may be involved. This chain uses TRBV7-8 with TRBJ2-3; no definite D call. The CDR3 sequence is 13 residues long. CDR1 is SGHVS and CDR2 is FQNEAQ in the germline V gene. CDR3 loop: CASSLVDGDTQYF. The CDR3 DNA sequence: TGTGCCAGCAGTTTAGTCGACGGAGATACGCAGTATTTT. The full variable domain, completed using reference TRBV7-8 and TRBJ2-3, is GAGVSQSPRYKVAKRGQDVALRCDPISGHVSLFWYQQALGQGPEFLTYFQNEAQLDKSGLPSDRFFAERPEGSVSTLKIQRTQQEDSAVYLCASSLVDGDTQYFGPGTRLTVL.

There are a few counts of this clone. The chain couples TRBV4-3 to TRBJ1-2; a weak D match, TRBD1 (5 bases). CDR1 is LGHNA and CDR2 is YSLEER in the germline V gene. V lost 4 bases and J 6 bases, leaving 18 bases between the germline ends. The CDR3 is 15 residues long. The CDR3, as DNA: TGCGCCAGCAGCCCCCGGGACGGACCCCTGGATGGCTACACCTTC. This translates into CASSPRDGPLDGYTF.

The chain links TRBV7-2 to TRBJ2-7; TRBD1 agrees at 7 bases. The CDR3 length is 16 residues. Germline trimming cut 2 bases from V and 7 bases from J; bases unmatched to any gene: 14. Looked up from germline, CDR1 is SGHTA and CDR2 is FQGNSA. CDR3 sequence: CASSLSPGTAYEEQYF. The CDR3 DNA reads TGTGCCAGCAGCTTATCCCCTGGGACAGCTTACGAAGAGCAGTACTTC. Full variable domain (rest looked up from reference TRBV7-2 and TRBJ2-7): GAGVSQSPSNKVTEKGKDVELRCDPISGHTALYWYRQSLGQGLEFLIYFQGNSAPDKSGLPSDRFSAERTGGSVSTLTIQRTQQEDSAVYLCASSLSPGTAYEEQYFGPGTRLTVT.

The chain uses TRBV7-2 and TRBJ2-2; a possible D gene is TRBD1 (5 bases). This CDR3 is built from 15 residues. V shed 5 bases and J shed 3 bases, with 13 bases lying between them. Germline loops: CDR1 SGHTA, CDR2 FQGNSA. The CDR3 reads CASSTPGLDTGELFF. The CDR3 DNA sequence: TGTGCCAGCAGCACACCAGGGTTGGACACCGGGGAGCTGTTTTTT.

The CDR3 reads CASSQFTSQGTYNEQFF. CDR3 bases: TGCGCCAGCAGCCAGTTTACTAGTCAGGGGACCTACAATGAGCAGTTCTTC. The chain recombines TRBV4-1 with TRBJ2-1; tentatively, D is TRBD1 (6 bases). Trimming took 3 bases from V and 2 from J, leaving 17 bases between them. The CDR3 length is 17 residues. Germline values: CDR1 MGHRA, CDR2 YSYEKL.

This clone was counted between two and nine times. The genes are TRBV18 and TRBJ2-7; 8 nucleotides match TRBD2. The CDR3 extends over 13 amino acids. The ends lost 5 bases at V and 3 bases at J; junction bases unmatched: 3. CDR1 and CDR2 (germline): KGHSH, LQKENI. This CDR3 is CASSAGGDYEQYF. The CDR3, as DNA: TGTGCCAGCTCAGCGGGGGGTGACTACGAGCAGTACTTC. The entire variable domain, with the rest obtained from reference TRBV18 and TRBJ2-7, is as follows: NAGVMQNPRHLVRRRGQEARLRCSPMKGHSHVYWYRQLPEEGLKFMVYLQKENIIDESGMPKERFSAEFPKEGPSILRIQQVVRGDSAAYFCASSAGGDYEQYFGPGTRLTVT.

This sequence joins TRBV5-1 and TRBJ1-2; possibly TRBD1 for D (5 bases). CDR1 SGHRS and CDR2 YFSETQ come from the germline V gene. This CDR3 contains 14 residues. Trimming cost V 1 base and J 6 bases, with 13 bases left between them. The CDR3 loop is CASSLFREGDGYTF. In nucleotides, the CDR3 is TGCGCCAGCAGCTTGTTCAGGGAAGGAGATGGCTACACCTTC.

The gene calls are TRBV4-2 and TRBJ2-3, with 10 bases that match TRBD1. The junction had 3 bases not matched to a gene; V was cut back by 4 bases and J by 2 bases. CDR1 is LGHNA, CDR2 YNFKEQ, per germline. This CDR3 is 15 amino acids long. This CDR3 is CASSPGQGNTDTQYF. The CDR3 DNA reads TGTGCCAGCAGCCCGGGACAGGGGAACACAGATACGCAGTATTTT.

CDR3 sequence (DNA): TGTGCCAGCAGCCCTCTGGGACAGGGCGGAGAGACCCAGTACTTC. This translates into CASSPLGQGGETQYF. V and J are TRBV9 and TRBJ2-5, with 9 bases matching TRBD1. The V and J ends lost 4 bases and 4 bases, in that order; junction bases with no gene match: 8. CDR3 size: 15 residues. The germline gives CDR1 SGDLS, CDR2 YYNGEE.